The clone carrying this T cell receptor beta chain has just a few counts. The target antigen is unknown. It was with 60 Vbeta and 13 Jbeta primers that the PCR ran. Method: immunoSEQ multiplex PCR; TCRdb's copy keeps in-frame clones and lacks some. The repertoire holds approximately 170,000 clones, with around 62% as singletons. V was shortened by 6 bases and J by 2 bases, with 10 bases between the two germline ends. CDR1 is MNHEY and CDR2 is SMNVEV in the germline V gene (reference sequence). CDR3 length: 14 amino acids. The source of the sample is a study of cytomegalovirus exposure and HLA in healthy donors. Study details: In a previous analysis, around 120 million unique TCR beta sequences were found from 150 million to 200 million T cells.

Overall study results and limits: In a later analysis, parvovirus B19, influenza, CMV and Epstein-Barr virus appeared linked to several top co-occurrence clusters. Highest at DRB1 and lowest at HLA-C, TCR association rates differed among HLA loci in a later analysis. TRBV6-2, TRBV6-3 and other indistinguishable V segments were excluded.

The material sequenced was PBMCs. V is TRBV27 and J is TRBJ1-4; D is unresolved. This clonotype was sampled from a middle-aged man in good health and CMV-seronegative. The CDR3 spells CASSPSSTNEKLFF. CDR3 nucleotide sequence: TGTGCCAGCAGCCCTTCTTCCACTAATGAAAAACTGTTTTTT.